The 2 T cell receptor beta chains reported below all come from one sample, sequenced in a study of CD8+ T cells in alopecia areata. Isolated RNA was reverse transcribed into cDNA used as the sequencing template. Measured with immunoSEQ multiplex PCR; TCRdb has only the in-frame clones, and not every one. This table holds approximately 140,000 clones, approximately 87% found once. The specimen was CD8+ T cells sorted from blood, collected at week 0. The receptors shown here come from a human donor with alopecia areata.

This chain connects TRBV5-6 to TRBJ2-3; 7 bases match TRBD2. Germline-derived CDR1 and CDR2 are SGHDT and YYEEEE. The CDR3 is 15 residues long. V trimming: 3 bases; J trimming: 6 bases; junction bases outside the gene matches: 10. CDR3 region: CASSSLNLLADTQYF. CDR3 coding DNA: TGTGCCAGCAGCTCCTTAAACCTACTAGCGGATACGCAGTATTTT. Drawing the rest from reference TRBV5-6 and TRBJ2-3, the complete variable domain is DAGVTQSPTHLIKTRGQQVTLRCSPKSGHDTVSWYQQALGQGPQFIFQYYEEEERQRGNFPDRFSGHQFPNYSSELNVNALLLGDSALYLCASSSLNLLADTQYFGPGTRLTVL.

The DNA of the CDR3 is TGTGCCATCAGACACTTGCTCTTAGGAGATACGCAGTATTTT. It encodes CAIRHLLLGDTQYF. J is TRBJ2-3 and V is TRBV7-2; D ambiguous. Trimming stripped 10 bases from V and 5 bases from J, with 19 bases between. This CDR3 spans 14 amino acids. Per germline, CDR1 SGHTA and CDR2 FQGNSA.